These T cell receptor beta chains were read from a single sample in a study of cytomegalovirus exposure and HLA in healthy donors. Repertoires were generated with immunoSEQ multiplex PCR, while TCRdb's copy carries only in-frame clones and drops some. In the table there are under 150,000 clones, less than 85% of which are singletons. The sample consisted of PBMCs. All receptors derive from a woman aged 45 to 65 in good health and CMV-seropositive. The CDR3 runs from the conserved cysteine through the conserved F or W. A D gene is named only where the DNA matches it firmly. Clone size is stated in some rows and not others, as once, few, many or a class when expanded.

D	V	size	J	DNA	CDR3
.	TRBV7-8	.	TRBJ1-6	TGTGCCAGCAGCCCGGGGGATTCACCCCTCCACTTT	CASSPGDSPLHF
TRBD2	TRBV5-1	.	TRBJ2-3	TGCGCCAGCACCCTAGCGGGGGGGCGGGGAGATACGCAGTATTTT	CASTLAGGRGDTQYF
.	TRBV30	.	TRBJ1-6	TGTGCCTGGAGTGTATCCGGGCGGGGGAATTCACCCCTCCACTTT	CAWSVSGRGNSPLHF
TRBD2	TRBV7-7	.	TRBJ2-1	TGTGCTAGCAGCCCGGGGGGAGGGCTTGGACAACCGTTCTTC	CASSPGGGLGQPFF
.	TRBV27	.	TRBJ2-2	TGTGCCAGCAGTTTACCGACAAGGGGCGGGGAGCTGTTTTTT	CASSLPTRGGELFF
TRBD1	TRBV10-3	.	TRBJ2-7	TGTGCCATCACCCAAAAATCGACAGGGGGGGGCGAGCAGTACTTC	CAITQKSTGGGEQYF
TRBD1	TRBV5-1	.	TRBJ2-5	TGCGCCAGCAGCTTGTCCGGTGGTTCAGGGGGACAAGAGACCCAGTACTTC	CASSLSGGSGGQETQYF
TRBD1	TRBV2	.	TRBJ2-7	TGTGCCAGCGGGAGAGGGGGCAACTCCTACGAGCAGTACTTC	CASGRGGNSYEQYF
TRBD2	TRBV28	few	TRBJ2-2	TGTGCCAGCAGTCTCCCGAGGGCGGGGGGGACCAACACCGGGGAGCTGTTTTTT	CASSLPRAGGTNTGELFF
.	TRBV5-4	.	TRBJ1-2	TGTGCCAGCAGCCCCAGAGGGGGGAGGGAAAACTATGGCTACACCTTC	CASSPRGGRENYGYTF
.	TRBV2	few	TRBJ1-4	TGTGCCAGCAGTGAACTGGGGGGGTATGAAAAACTGTTTTTT	CASSELGGYEKLFF
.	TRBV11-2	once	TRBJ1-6	TGTGCCAGCCTTCGGGGGGCCCCGGGGGGTTCACCCCTCCACTTT	CASLRGAPGGSPLHF
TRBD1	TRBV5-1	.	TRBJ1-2	TGCGCCAGCAGCCCCCGGACAGGGATTAACTATGGCTACACCTTC	CASSPRTGINYGYTF
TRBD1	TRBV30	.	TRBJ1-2	TGTGCCTGGAGTGCCACAGGGGACTATGGCTACACCTTC	CAWSATGDYGYTF
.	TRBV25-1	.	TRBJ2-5	TGTGCCAGCAGTGAAATCGCGGCAGAAGAGACCCAGTACTTC	CASSEIAAEETQYF
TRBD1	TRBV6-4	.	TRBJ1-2	TGTGCCAGCAGTGACTCCGGGACAGGGGATGGCTACACCTTC	CASSDSGTGDGYTF
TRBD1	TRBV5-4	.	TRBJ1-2	TGTGCCAGCAGACTCGGGACAGAAGCCTATGGCTACACCTTC	CASRLGTEAYGYTF
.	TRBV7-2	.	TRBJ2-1	TGTGCCAGCAGCTTAGTGCGGGGACCCTACAATGAGCAGTTCTTC	CASSLVRGPYNEQFF
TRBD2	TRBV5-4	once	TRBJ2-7	TGTGCCAGCAGCTTGCCGGGCGGGGGAGCAATCTACGAGCAGTACTTC	CASSLPGGGAIYEQYF
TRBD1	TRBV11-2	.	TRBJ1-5	TGTGCCAGCGGGGACAGGGGCCTCAATCAGCCCCAGCATTTT	CASGDRGLNQPQHF
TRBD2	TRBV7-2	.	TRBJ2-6	TGTGCCAGCAGCTTAATCGGCGGGGGGGCCGCCAACGTCCTGACTTTC	CASSLIGGGAANVLTF
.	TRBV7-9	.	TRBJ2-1	TGTGCCAGCAGCTCTATACCTTCAAGGCGGAATGAGCAGTTCTTC	CASSSIPSRRNEQFF
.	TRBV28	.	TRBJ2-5	TGTGCCAGCAGTTTAAACATTTACCAAGAGACCCAGTACTTC	CASSLNIYQETQYF
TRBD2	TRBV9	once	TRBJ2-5	TGTGCCAGCAGCGTAATGTGGGGGGGAGAGACCCAGTACTTC	CASSVMWGGETQYF
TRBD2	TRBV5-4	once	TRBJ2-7	TGTGCCAGCAGCTTGGATAGCGGGGAATTCGACGAGCAGTACTTC	CASSLDSGEFDEQYF
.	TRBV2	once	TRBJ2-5	TGTGCCAGCAGGGACAGATCGGGTCAAGAGACCCAGTACTTC	CASRDRSGQETQYF
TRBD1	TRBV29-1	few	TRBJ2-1	TGCAGCGTTCGACAGGGGGGATACAATGAGCAGTTCTTC	CSVRQGGYNEQFF
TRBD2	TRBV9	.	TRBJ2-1	TGTGCCAGCAGCCCCGCGGGGGGAAGCAATGAGCAGTTCTTC	CASSPAGGSNEQFF
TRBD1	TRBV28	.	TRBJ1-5	TGTGCCAGCAGTCAACACAGGGGCCAGGGCAATCAGCCCCAGCATTTT	CASSQHRGQGNQPQHF